The sequence of this T cell receptor (beta chain) was determined in a study of T cell responses to AZD1222 COVID-19 vaccine. CDR3 size: 15 residues. With 2 bases removed from V and 6 bases from J, the gap between germline ends came to 16 bases. Germline V gene data show CDR1 as MNHNS and CDR2 as SASEGT. Clones were sequenced by immunoSEQ multiplex PCR, and TCRdb holds only the in-frame ones, with some missing. This sample yields over 150,000 clones, of which roughly 92% are seen a single time; 1.5% to 2% belongs to the top ten. The chain employs TRBV6-1 and TRBJ1-1, with a tentative D call TRBD1 (6 bases). This receptor was obtained from an adult who received the AZD1222 COVID-19 vaccine. Sequencing used peripheral blood, obtained 28 days after the second AZD1222 dose. For the CDR3, the DNA is TGTGCCAGCAGTGAACCACAGGGTGGAAGGTCTGAAGCTTTCTTT. As protein: CASSEPQGGRSEAFF.